This TCR beta chain was obtained from a study of CD8 T cells in ankylosing spondylitis. Broader study findings: Several highly homologous variants made up a TCR beta motif, and this motif appeared characteristic of ankylosing spondylitis blood. Peripheral blood held disease-linked clones only at relatively low frequency, and these were CD8+.

This clonotype was seen at least ten times. Antigen unknown. V lost 2 bases and J lost 4, with 3 bases in between. CDR3 length equals 11 residues. The germline V gene encodes CDR1 ENHRY and CDR2 SYGVKD. TCRdb called the 5' RACE reads again in MiXCR, with one record for every CDR3 protein. The profile shows 400,000 to 450,000 distinct CDR3 sequences, more than 15% of them singletons. J is TRBJ2-7 and V is TRBV10-3; D not resolved. The TCR comes from a male donor with ankylosing spondylitis. Sequenced: blood, either unsorted or a sorted T cell fraction (not recorded which). CDR3 region: CAISEGYEQYF. CDR3 DNA: TGTGCCATCAGTGAGGGATACGAGCAGTACTTC.